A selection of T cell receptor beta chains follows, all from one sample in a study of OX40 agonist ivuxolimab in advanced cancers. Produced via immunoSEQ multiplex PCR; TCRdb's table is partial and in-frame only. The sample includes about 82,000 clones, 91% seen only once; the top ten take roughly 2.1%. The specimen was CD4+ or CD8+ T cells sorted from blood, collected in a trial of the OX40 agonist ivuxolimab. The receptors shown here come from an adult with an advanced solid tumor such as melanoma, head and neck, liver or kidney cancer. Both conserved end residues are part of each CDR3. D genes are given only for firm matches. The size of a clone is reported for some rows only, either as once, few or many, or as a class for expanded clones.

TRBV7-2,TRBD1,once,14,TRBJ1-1,CASRLDRGNTEAFF,TGTGCCAGCAGACTTGACAGGGGGAACACTGAAGCTTTCTTT
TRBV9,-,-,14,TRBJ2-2,CASSVEWNTGELFF,TGTGCCAGCAGCGTAGAGTGGAACACCGGGGAGCTGTTTTTT
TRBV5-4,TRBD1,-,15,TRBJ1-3,CASSLDRGTGNTIYF,TGTGCCAGCAGCTTGGACAGGGGGACTGGAAACACCATATATTTT
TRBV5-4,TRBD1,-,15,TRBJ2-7,CASSWTGQGAYEQYF,TGTGCCAGCAGCTGGACGGGACAGGGGGCCTACGAGCAGTACTTC
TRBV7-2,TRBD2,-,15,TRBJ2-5,CASSFVTGGRETQYF,TGTGCCAGCAGCTTCGTTACGGGAGGCCGGGAGACCCAGTACTTC
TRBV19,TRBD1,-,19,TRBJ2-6,CASSIDNTGVNSGANVLTF,TGTGCCAGTAGTATAGATAATACAGGGGTTAATTCTGGGGCCAACGTCCTGACTTTC
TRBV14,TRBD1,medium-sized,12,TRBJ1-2,CASSLQGGGYTF,TGTGCCAGCAGCCTTCAGGGGGGCGGCTACACCTTC
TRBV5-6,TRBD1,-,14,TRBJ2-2,CASRRGTGAGELFF,TGTGCCAGCAGGCGAGGGACAGGGGCCGGGGAGCTGTTTTTT
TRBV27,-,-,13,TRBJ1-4,CASSFSGYEKLFF,TGTGCCAGCAGTTTTTCAGGGTACGAAAAACTGTTTTTT
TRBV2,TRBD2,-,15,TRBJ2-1,CASSPGTSGTNEQFF,TGTGCCAGCAGTCCCGGGACTAGCGGGACGAATGAGCAGTTCTTC
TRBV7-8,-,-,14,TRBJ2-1,CASSRRQKLNEQFF,TGTGCCAGCAGCAGACGACAGAAGCTCAATGAGCAGTTCTTC
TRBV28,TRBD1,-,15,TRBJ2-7,CASIPGTGGSYEQYF,TGTGCCAGCATCCCCGGGACAGGAGGCTCCTACGAGCAGTACTTC
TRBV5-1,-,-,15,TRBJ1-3,CASSSSGGGGNTIYF,TGCGCCAGCAGCTCCTCCGGGGGCGGAGGAAACACCATATATTTT
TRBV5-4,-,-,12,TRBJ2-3,CATSVALNTQYF,TGTGCCACCAGCGTGGCCTTGAATACGCAGTATTTT
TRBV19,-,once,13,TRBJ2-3,CASRQGPTDTQYF,TGTGCCAGTAGACAGGGCCCCACAGATACGCAGTATTTT
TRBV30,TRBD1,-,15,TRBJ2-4,CAWNRQGASKNIQYF,TGTGCCTGGAACCGACAGGGGGCGTCCAAAAACATTCAGTACTTC
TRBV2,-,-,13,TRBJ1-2,CASSTGPGAGYTF,TGTGCCAGCAGCACGGGACCGGGGGCTGGCTACACCTTC
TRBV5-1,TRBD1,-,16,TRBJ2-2,CASSLADREDTGELFF,TGCGCCAGCAGCTTGGCGGACAGGGAGGACACCGGGGAGCTGTTTTTT
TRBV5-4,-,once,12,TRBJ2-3,CASSLELGTQYF,TGTGCCAGCAGCTTGGAACTAGGTACGCAGTATTTT
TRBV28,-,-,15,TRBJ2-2,CATSPQPRGTGELFF,TGTGCCACCTCTCCCCAGCCCCGCGGCACCGGGGAGCTGTTTTTT
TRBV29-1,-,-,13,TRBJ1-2,CSVSSGPGAGYTF,TGCAGCGTTTCATCCGGGCCCGGGGCGGGCTACACCTTC
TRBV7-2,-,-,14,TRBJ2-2,CASSLVRGAGELFF,TGTGCCAGCAGCTTAGTCCGGGGTGCCGGGGAGCTGTTTTTT
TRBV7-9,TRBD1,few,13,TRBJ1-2,CASSLVQGGGYTF,TGTGCCAGCAGCTTGGTACAGGGGGGCGGCTACACCTTC
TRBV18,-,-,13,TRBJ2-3,CASSPSETLGQYF,TGTGCCAGCTCACCATCCGAGACCCTGGGGCAGTATTTT
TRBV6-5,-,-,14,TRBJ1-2,CASSRTTGTYGYTF,TGTGCCAGCAGTCGTACAACAGGGACCTATGGCTACACCTTC
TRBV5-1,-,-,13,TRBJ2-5,CASSWDRGETQYF,TGCGCCAGCAGCTGGGACCGGGGGGAGACCCAGTACTTC
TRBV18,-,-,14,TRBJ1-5,CASSVGQPNQPQHF,TGTGCCAGCTCGGTAGGACAGCCCAATCAGCCCCAGCATTTT
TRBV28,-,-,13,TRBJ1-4,CASSFQPNEKLFF,TGTGCCAGCAGTTTTCAGCCGAATGAAAAACTGTTTTTT
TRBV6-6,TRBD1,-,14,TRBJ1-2,CASKGTGVNYGYTF,TGTGCCAGCAAAGGGACAGGGGTGAACTATGGCTACACCTTC
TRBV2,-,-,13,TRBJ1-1,CASSEKGSTEAFF,TGTGCCAGCAGTGAAAAGGGTAGCACTGAAGCTTTCTTT
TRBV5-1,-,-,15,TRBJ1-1,CASSLEGRENTEAFF,TGCGCCAGCAGCTTGGAGGGCAGAGAGAACACTGAAGCTTTCTTT
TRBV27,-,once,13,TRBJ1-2,CASSLGVTGGYTF,TGTGCCAGCAGTTTAGGGGTCACCGGTGGCTACACCTTC
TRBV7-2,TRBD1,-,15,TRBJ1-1,CASSWTGAVNTEAFF,TGTGCCAGCAGTTGGACAGGGGCGGTGAACACTGAAGCTTTCTTT
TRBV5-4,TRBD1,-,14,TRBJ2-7,CASSTQGNAYEQYF,TGTGCCAGCAGCACACAGGGGAATGCCTACGAGCAGTACTTC
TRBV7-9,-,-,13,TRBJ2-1,CASSLPGAGEQFF,TGTGCCAGCAGCTTACCGGGGGCAGGGGAGCAGTTCTTC
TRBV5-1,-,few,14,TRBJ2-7,CASSSLGGAGEQYF,TGCGCCAGCAGCTCTCTAGGGGGCGCGGGGGAGCAGTACTTC
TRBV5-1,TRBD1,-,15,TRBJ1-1,CASSAEQGSISEAFF,TGCGCCAGCAGCGCCGAACAGGGGTCCATTTCTGAAGCTTTCTTT
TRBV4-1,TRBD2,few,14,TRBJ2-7,CASRPSGVAYEQYF,TGCGCCAGCAGACCTAGCGGAGTTGCCTACGAGCAGTACTTC
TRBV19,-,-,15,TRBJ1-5,CASSIMWESNQPQHF,TGTGCCAGTAGTATAATGTGGGAGAGCAATCAGCCCCAGCATTTT
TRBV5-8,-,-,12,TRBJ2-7,CASTLNTYEQYF,TGTGCCAGCACCCTGAATACCTACGAGCAGTACTTC
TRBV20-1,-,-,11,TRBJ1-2,CSANGADGYTF,TGCAGTGCTAACGGGGCTGATGGCTACACCTTC